This T cell receptor beta chain derives from a study of T cell responses to AZD1222 COVID-19 vaccine (dated by TCRdb to about 2021). In the study overall: AZD1222 recipients with second doses at about 4 weeks or about 12 weeks were pooled, because spike-specific TCR depth and breadth did not differ between schedules. A total of roughly 240 trial participants underwent TCR sequencing, of whom 207 received two doses of AZD1222 and 26 received two doses of the MenACWY control vaccine. Enrollment into the trials was organized by age into subgroups of 18-55, 56-69 and 70-plus years, and those subgroups contained approximately 150, 30 and 60 TCR-sequenced participants, respectively.

Sample time point, as interpreted from the label and publication: baseline before first vaccination. Vaccinee samples were obtained from the UK trials COV001 and COV002, which included a single-blind randomized controlled phase 2/3 trial of AZD1222 (ChAdOx1 nCoV-19) in healthy adults. For TCRbeta chain sequencing, PBMC samples were collected from trial participants at day 0 and at day 28 after the second dose. What the study reported, not specific to this receptor: Participants were mostly white British and included more females than males, and it was suggested by the authors that clonal diversity may have been underestimated. Because no day 14 peak-response samples were available, the repertoires could be characterized only after the peak T cell response. Spike-specific TCR breadth and depth rose significantly after two AZD1222 doses compared with day 0 and with MenACWY recipients. The 56-69-year group was small, and its depth increase did not reach significance, likely because of low power. Vaccine-associated CD4 TCRs spanned the whole spike protein, with dominant responses in regions 160-218 and 743-854. Reportedly, almost half of the unique spike-specific TCRs recognized epitopes lying outside the regions that are mutated in the B.1.351 and B.1.1.7 variants. Conclusions about previously exposed vaccinees are limited, since just six AZD1222 recipients were seropositive for SARS-CoV-2 at baseline.

The CDR3 regions of human TCRbeta chains were subjected to immunosequencing. The paper's data handling went like this. Repertoire TCRs were matched against a reference library of SARS-CoV-2-specific TCRs generated with the MIRA antigen-specificity platform. Breadth meant the fraction of unique TCRs that were SARS-CoV-2-associated, whereas depth meant the fraction of total T cells that were SARS-CoV-2-associated. Using the MIRA data, each spike-specific TCR was assigned both to the spike region to which the TCR was reactive and to a CD4 or CD8 class. Log10-transformed breadth and depth values were compared by one-way ANOVA with Sidak's multiple comparisons tests. What TCRdb holds here is the immuneACCESS table cut down to in-frame rearrangements. Part of the clones is not present; checked against another copy, under half of the missing clones reflect an unresolved V gene, and the others are unexplained. V and J calls and clone size are those listed in that table; D and trimming were worked out from the DNA. Here the sample has approximately 110,000 clones; 70% to 90% occur a single time. Clones ranked in the top ten supply 3.5% to 5% of the sample.

Regarding this clone: Its antigen remains unidentified. No base qualities exist here, and no much larger clone lies one base off it.

The germline V gene (reference sequence) supplies CDR1 DFQATT and CDR2 SNEGSKA. The CDR3 spans 11 residues, from the cysteine through the phenylalanine. The CDR3 DNA has 33 bases and is translated from base 1. V is reduced by 5 bases and J by 5 bases, leaving a spacing of 9 bases between them. This sequence was found in an adult in good health. The chain employs TRBV20-1 and TRBJ1-2, and possibly TRBD1, on 5 matching bases. Material: peripheral blood, obtained on day 0 of AZD1222 vaccination. In nucleotide form, the sequence is TGCAGTGCTCCGACAGATTATGGCTACACCTTC. It encodes CSAPTDYGYTF.